This T cell receptor beta chain was sequenced for a study of cytomegalovirus exposure and HLA in healthy donors. PCR employed 60 Vbeta and 13 Jbeta primers. The data were produced by immunoSEQ multiplex PCR, yet TCRdb's version contains in-frame clones alone and is incomplete. The sample shows some 170,000 clones, about 75% of them seen only once. This CDR3 spans 14 amino acids. The V segment lost 1 base and the J segment 4 bases; nucleotides outside the gene matches: 2. Germline values: CDR1 LNHDA, CDR2 SQIVND (reference sequence). The J gene is TRBJ2-5, the V gene TRBV19, with 8 bases that match TRBD2. The sequence derives from a middle-aged man in good health and CMV-seropositive. The sample taken for sequencing was PBMCs. The CDR3 spells CASSIGAGGETQYF. The CDR3 nucleotides are TGTGCCAGTAGTATAGGGGCGGGAGGAGAGACCCAGTACTTC.